This is a list of T cell receptor beta chains from one sample in a study of OX40 agonist ivuxolimab in advanced cancers. TCRdb's table, derived via immunoSEQ multiplex PCR, lists solely in-frame clones and lacks some. This table has about 53,000 clones, roughly 84% appearing once. Sample: CD4+ or CD8+ T cells sorted from blood, taken in a trial of the OX40 agonist ivuxolimab. Receptors were obtained from an adult with an advanced solid tumor such as melanoma, head and neck, liver or kidney cancer. Both conserved end residues are trimmed from each CDR3. Fields, in order: V gene, CDR3 protein.

>TRBV6-5
ASREQGKATQY
>TRBV5-1
ASSLGQASYGYT
>TRBV5-1
ASRQDPDYGYT
>TRBV6-5
ASSPTGFREKLF
>TRBV18
ASSPASGISGELF
>TRBV5-6
ASSPQAGGHTSYEQY
>TRBV6-6
ASSTRQGYEQY
>TRBV5-1
ASSLGGSSGETQY
>TRBV27
ASSFRQGANYGYT
>TRBV9
ASSEGGSNLYYEQY
>TRBV19
ASSGGSGNTIY
>TRBV5-1
ASSPRDRGATNEKLF
>TRBV7-2
ASSPALQGDMPQH
>TRBV15
ATSRGGGPLTDTQY
>TRBV19
AVSPSATNEKLF
>TRBV7-7
ASSETRAGELF
>TRBV19
ASSPRTTGKNEQF
>TRBV7-3
ASQRARTGELF
>TRBV6-6
ASSTGTGSTSLH
>TRBV28
ASRGTGQRSY
>TRBV6-1
ASTPFGRGPYGYT
>TRBV30
AWIRQGSETQY
>TRBV5-4
ASSLRPGELF
>TRBV21-1
ASGGTGCYEQY
>TRBV7-3
ASSLSAGTSGLNEQF
>TRBV10-3
AIREGQADIQY
>TRBV5-1
ASSLTGTLGGNTIY
>TRBV5-1
ASSLGHLMNTEAF
>TRBV5-6
ASSLVPPNTGELF
>TRBV6-1
ASSTLEGTEAF
>TRBV6-1
ASRLSDGYEQY
>TRBV9
ASSPLEGAASPLH
>TRBV7-3
ASSSGQGLNEQF
>TRBV10-3
ATGPGTGRETQY
>TRBV11-2
ASSSEAGAF
>TRBV19
ASSIESQPQH
>TRBV7-2
ASSPPQRGALEQF
>TRBV7-2
ASSPAREAGELF
>TRBV21-1
ASSSLTGHSNQPQH
>TRBV6-1
ASSESGGKQPQH
>TRBV6-6
ASSYSTSGRGNEQF
>TRBV7-8
ASSFIGKFRETQY